This is a list of T cell receptor beta chains from one sample in a study of cytomegalovirus exposure and HLA in healthy donors. Sequencing was performed with immunoSEQ multiplex PCR; in TCRdb, only in-frame clones are kept and a portion is missing. The data hold some 150,000 clones, with roughly 79% observed a single time. Sequenced input: PBMCs. These receptors were taken from a woman in her 50s in good health and CMV-seronegative. The CDR3 runs from the conserved cysteine through the conserved F or W. D genes are given only for firm matches. Clone sizes are given selectively: once, few, many, or a class where the clone is expanded.

v_call	clone_size	d_call	j_call	cdr3_aa	cdr3_nt
TRBV29-1	.	.	TRBJ2-5	CSVGRDNTLQTQYF	TGCAGCGTTGGCCGGGACAACACGTTGCAGACCCAGTACTTC
TRBV11-2	.	.	TRBJ2-5	CASSLGTVGTQYF	TGTGCCAGCAGCTTAGGGACAGTTGGGACCCAGTACTTC
TRBV29-1	.	TRBD2	TRBJ2-7	CSVLAGSSYEQYF	TGCAGCGTCCTAGCGGGGTCCTCCTACGAGCAGTACTTC
TRBV9	.	TRBD2	TRBJ2-1	CASSVDLATGGRNEQFF	TGTGCCAGCAGCGTGGACCTAGCAACGGGGGGGAGGAATGAGCAGTTCTTC
TRBV30	few	TRBD1	TRBJ2-1	CAWSQGAYNEQFF	TGTGCCTGGAGTCAGGGGGCCTACAATGAGCAGTTCTTC
TRBV6-4	.	.	TRBJ2-2	CASKKGQNGELFF	TGTGCCAGCAAGAAGGGGCAGAACGGGGAGCTGTTTTTT
TRBV29-1	.	.	TRBJ2-3	CSKTRASSDTQYF	TGCAGCAAGACTAGGGCTAGTTCAGATACGCAGTATTTT
TRBV13	.	TRBD1	TRBJ1-2	CASSLGGQGHYGYTF	TGTGCCAGCAGCTTAGGGGGACAGGGCCACTATGGCTACACCTTC
TRBV9	.	.	TRBJ2-2	CASRGPGTGELFF	TGTGCCAGCAGGGGGCCGGGCACCGGGGAGCTGTTTTTT
TRBV10-3	.	TRBD2	TRBJ2-1	CATRLAESYNEQFF	TGTGCCACACGACTAGCGGAGTCCTACAATGAGCAGTTCTTC
TRBV28	.	.	TRBJ1-2	CASSLAGLGGYTF	TGTGCCAGCAGTTTGGCAGGGCTAGGCGGCTACACCTTC
TRBV29-1	once	TRBD1	TRBJ2-1	CSVVPGQGFYNEQFF	TGCAGCGTTGTCCCTGGACAGGGTTTCTACAATGAGCAGTTCTTC
TRBV7-7	.	TRBD2	TRBJ2-1	CASSYGGGADEQFF	TGTGCCAGCAGCTACGGGGGGGGCGCAGATGAGCAGTTCTTC
TRBV4-3	.	TRBD2	TRBJ2-1	CASSRQLAGVSYNEQFF	TGCGCCAGCAGCCGCCAGCTAGCGGGGGTCTCCTACAATGAGCAGTTCTTC
TRBV5-1	.	TRBD2	TRBJ2-5	CASSFTAGTGETQYF	TGCGCCAGCAGCTTTACAGCGGGGACCGGCGAGACCCAGTACTTC
TRBV4-1	once	TRBD1	TRBJ1-1	CASSQGQGNTEAFF	TGCGCCAGCAGCCAGGGACAGGGCAACACTGAAGCTTTCTTT
TRBV27	.	TRBD1	TRBJ2-2	CASSSPPGTGDTGELFF	TGTGCCAGCAGTTCACCCCCCGGGACAGGGGACACCGGGGAGCTGTTTTTT
TRBV9	.	.	TRBJ2-3	CASSAGWDTQYF	TGTGCCAGCAGCGCGGGTTGGGATACGCAGTATTTT
TRBV30	.	TRBD2	TRBJ2-5	CAWSVRAGVGETQYF	TGTGCCTGGAGTGTACGGGCGGGGGTGGGGGAGACCCAGTACTTC
TRBV29-1	.	TRBD1	TRBJ1-2	CSARGGQGPNYGYTF	TGCAGCGCCCGGGGGGGACAGGGGCCTAACTATGGCTACACCTTC
TRBV19	.	TRBD1	TRBJ1-2	CASSPLGQGASDYGYTF	TGTGCCAGTAGTCCACTAGGACAGGGGGCGAGCGACTATGGCTACACCTTC
TRBV18	once	.	TRBJ2-2	CASSQLYSLNTGELFF	TGTGCCAGCTCACAGCTATACAGTCTTAACACCGGGGAGCTGTTTTTT
TRBV19	.	.	TRBJ1-5	CASSNGYSNQPQHF	TGTGCCAGTAGTAACGGTTATAGCAATCAGCCCCAGCATTTT
TRBV7-2	few	.	TRBJ2-1	CASSLDPTGEQFF	TGTGCCAGCAGCTTAGACCCCACCGGTGAGCAGTTCTTC
TRBV2	.	TRBD2	TRBJ2-1	CASSFGTRGSYNEQFF	TGTGCCAGCAGCTTTGGGACTAGGGGGTCCTACAATGAGCAGTTCTTC
TRBV4-3	.	.	TRBJ1-2	CASSQDLRQQGYGYTF	TGCGCCAGCAGCCAAGATTTACGGCAACAGGGTTATGGCTACACCTTC
TRBV29-1	.	TRBD1	TRBJ1-4	CSVEDTGGLVATNEKLFF	TGCAGCGTTGAAGATACAGGGGGCCTAGTTGCAACTAATGAAAAACTGTTTTTT
TRBV7-2	.	TRBD2	TRBJ2-1	CASSRGLAGSEQFF	TGTGCCAGCAGCCGGGGACTAGCGGGGAGTGAGCAGTTCTTC
TRBV5-1	.	.	TRBJ1-6	CASSFGGGQYNSPLHF	TGCGCCAGCAGCTTCGGGGGGGGCCAGTATAATTCACCCCTCCACTTT
TRBV6-1	once	TRBD1	TRBJ2-7	CASSVLDRDEQYF	TGTGCCAGCAGTGTCTTAGACAGGGACGAGCAGTACTTC
TRBV19	once	.	TRBJ2-7	CASSIQADLVQYF	TGTGCCAGTAGTATTCAGGCAGATCTTGTGCAGTACTTC
TRBV18	.	.	TRBJ1-1	CASSTLPQGMDTEAFF	TGTGCCAGCTCAACTCTACCGCAGGGAATGGACACTGAAGCTTTCTTT
TRBV29-1	.	TRBD2	TRBJ2-1	CSALAGVQPSSYNEQFF	TGCAGCGCTTTAGCGGGAGTTCAACCTTCTTCCTACAATGAGCAGTTCTTC
TRBV10-1	.	.	TRBJ1-1	CASSFDRTNTEAFF	TGCGCCAGCAGCTTCGACAGGACGAACACTGAAGCTTTCTTT
TRBV5-4	once	.	TRBJ1-3	CASSRDSGNTIYF	TGTGCCAGCAGCCGGGACTCTGGAAACACCATATATTTT
TRBV10-3	.	TRBD2	TRBJ2-7	CAIRVAGSHDEQYF	TGTGCCATCAGGGTAGCGGGGTCCCACGACGAGCAGTACTTC
TRBV7-9	.	TRBD1	TRBJ2-6	CASSARQGANGANVLTF	TGTGCCAGCAGCGCCCGACAGGGGGCAAACGGGGCCAACGTCCTGACCTTC
TRBV27	.	.	TRBJ2-1	CASSLWGATGNEQFF	TGTGCCAGCAGTTTATGGGGAGCTACGGGGAATGAGCAGTTCTTC
TRBV19	.	TRBD1	TRBJ1-5	CASSMGTGGPKPQHF	TGTGCCAGTAGTATGGGGACAGGGGGTCCGAAGCCCCAGCATTTT
TRBV7-2	few	.	TRBJ1-2	CASSLGGGFQFNYGYTF	TGTGCCAGCAGCTTAGGCGGAGGTTTTCAATTCAACTATGGCTACACCTTC
TRBV11-1	.	TRBD1	TRBJ1-2	CASSPTGDPNYGYTF	TGTGCCAGCAGCCCGACAGGGGATCCTAACTATGGCTACACCTTC